The 12 T cell receptor beta chains below come from one sample, sequenced in a study of neurological immune-mediated disorders. Each CDR3 protein gets one entry after TCRdb re-called the 5' RACE reads with MiXCR. The sample gives roughly 80,000 distinct CDR3 sequences, roughly 17% of which show up once; approximately 15% is in the top ten. Material for sequencing was PBMCs. The receptors were gathered from a middle-aged woman in good health.

Many counts were recorded for this clonotype. The chain employs TRBV12-3 or TRBV12-4 and TRBJ1-1; TRBD1 might be the D (6 bases). The V end lost 8 bases, the J end lost 4 bases, and 17 bases lay between the germline ends. The CDR3 consists of 14 residues. CDR3 protein: CASAGVGAVTEAFF. CDR3 in DNA: TGTGCCAGCGCAGGGGTGGGGGCCGTCACTGAAGCTTTCTTT.

This clonotype was picked up one time. This may be a read error: a much more frequent sequence differs by one nucleotide. This rearrangement joins TRBV7-2 to TRBJ1-2; tentative D call: TRBD1 (6 bases). V gave up 5 bases and J gave up 4 bases, with 11 bases separating them. The CDR3 is 13 amino acids. Germline CDR1 reads SGHTA; CDR2 reads FQGNSA. The CDR3 region has the DNA TGTGCCAGCAGCCCGACAGGAGGCTATGGCTACACCTTC. As protein: CASSPTGGYGYTF. Full variable domain (missing parts from reference TRBV7-2 and TRBJ1-2): GAGVSQSPSNKVTEKGKDVELRCDPISGHTALYWYRQSLGQGLEFLIYFQGNSAPDKSGLPSDRFSAERTGGSVSTLTIQRTQQEDSAVYLCASSPTGGYGYTFGSGTRLTVV.

This clonotype has ten or more counts. The chain has TRBV14 and TRBJ2-1; unclear D gene. Trimming left V 1 base short and J 9 bases short, with 13 bases between. CDR1 and CDR2 from the germline V gene are SGHDN and FVKESK. The CDR3 runs to 14 residues. The CDR3, as DNA: TGTGCCAGCAGCCAAGCCCCGCCACCCAGTGAGCAGTTCTTC. This gives the protein CASSQAPPPSEQFF.

This chain links TRBV5-1 with TRBJ2-2; 8 bases fit TRBD1. In germline, CDR1 is SGHRS, CDR2 YFSETQ. J gave up 3 bases and V 0 bases, and 7 bases lay outside the gene matches. The CDR3 consists of 17 residues. CDR3 DNA sequence: TGCGCCAGCAGCTTGGAACCGGACAGGGTCGACACCGGGGAGCTGTTTTTT. It encodes CASSLEPDRVDTGELFF.

This clonotype was recorded a few times. This chain connects TRBV12-3 or TRBV12-4 to TRBJ1-5, with D tentatively TRBD1 (6 bases). The V end was cut by 1 base, the J end by 2 bases, with 9 bases between. CDR3 length: 15 amino acids. This CDR3 reads CASSLGSGGNQPQHF. For the CDR3, the DNA is TGTGCCAGCAGTTTAGGGTCAGGGGGCAATCAGCCCCAGCATTTT.

This clonotype was observed many times. V and J are TRBV7-9 and TRBJ1-2; the match to TRBD1 covers 7 bases. Germline V lookup: CDR1 SEHNR, CDR2 FQNEAQ (reference sequence). This CDR3 region has 15 residues. J was trimmed by 7 bases and V by 4 bases; bases with no gene match: 12. CDR3 region: CASSSLPGGERGYTF. DNA for the CDR3: TGTGCCAGCAGCTCCCTCCCAGGGGGGGAGCGTGGCTACACCTTC.

In this sample, this clonotype turned up many times. The chain carries TRBV20-1 and TRBJ1-2, with 10 positions matching TRBD1. Germline trimming cut 5 bases from V and 8 bases from J; bases unmatched to any gene: 5. CDR1 DFQATT and CDR2 SNEGSKA come from the germline V gene (reference sequence). The CDR3 is 12 residues long. CDR3 DNA sequence: TGCAGTGCTTCGACAGGGGGCAAGGGCTACACCTTC. Translated, it gives CSASTGGKGYTF.

This clonotype was recorded once. The V gene is TRBV12-3 or TRBV12-4, the J gene TRBJ1-4, with 9 bases lining up with TRBD1. V dropped 6 bases and J dropped 8; count of bases not matched to a gene: 7. The CDR3 is 14 residues long. This CDR3 is CASRRTGVEEKLFF. In DNA form, the CDR3 reads TGTGCCAGCAGACGGACAGGGGTGGAGGAAAAACTGTTTTTT.

The chain's CDR3 is CASSSAKGYTF. The CDR3 DNA sequence: TGTGCCAGCAGTTCGGCGAAGGGCTACACCTTC. The chain has TRBV6-6 and TRBJ1-2; D is unclear. Trimming removed 4 bases from V and 8 bases from J, with 8 bases in between. Germline CDR1 reads MNHNY; CDR2 reads SVGAGI (reference sequence). The CDR3 sequence is 11 residues long.

This clonotype showed up just a few times. The chain recombines TRBV5-1 with TRBJ2-2, with D hard to call. This CDR3 is built from 15 residues. With 5 bases removed from V and 0 bases from J, the gap between germline ends came to 11 bases. Germline assignment: CDR1 SGHRS and CDR2 YFSETQ. In nucleotides, the CDR3 is TGCGCCAGCAGGTCGAGTCTCGCGAACACCGGGGAGCTGTTTTTT. As protein: CASRSSLANTGELFF.

The rearrangement links TRBV6-2 or TRBV6-3 to TRBJ1-1; 7 nucleotides align to TRBD1. This CDR3 has 14 amino acids. CDR1 is MNHEY and CDR2 is SVGEGT in the germline V gene. Trimming at V came to 11 bases and at J to 5 bases, leaving 14 bases not matched to a gene. CDR3 sequence reads: CAGHRGGGETEAFF. The CDR3 DNA is TGTGCCGGCCACCGAGGGGGCGGTGAGACTGAAGCTTTCTTT.

This sequence joins TRBV3-1 and TRBJ2-7, with D possibly being TRBD2 (5 bases). Germline V CDR1 and CDR2: LGHDT, YNNKEL (reference sequence). This CDR3 is 13 amino acids long. V was pared by 4 bases and J by 4 bases, with 11 bases between. The CDR3 loop reads CASSLERRYEQYF. The CDR3 DNA reads as TGTGCCAGCAGCCTTGAGCGGAGGTACGAGCAGTACTTC.